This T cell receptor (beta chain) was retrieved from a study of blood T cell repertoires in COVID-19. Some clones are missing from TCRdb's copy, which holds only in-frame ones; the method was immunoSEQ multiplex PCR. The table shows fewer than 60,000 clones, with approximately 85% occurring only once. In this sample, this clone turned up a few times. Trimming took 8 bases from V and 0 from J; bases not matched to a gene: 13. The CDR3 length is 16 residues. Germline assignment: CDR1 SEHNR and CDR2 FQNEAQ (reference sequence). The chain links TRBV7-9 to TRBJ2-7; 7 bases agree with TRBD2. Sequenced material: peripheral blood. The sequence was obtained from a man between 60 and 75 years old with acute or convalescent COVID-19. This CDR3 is CASGGYSGSTSYEQYF. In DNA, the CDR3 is TGTGCCAGCGGGGGGTATAGCGGGTCTACCTCCTACGAGCAGTACTTC.